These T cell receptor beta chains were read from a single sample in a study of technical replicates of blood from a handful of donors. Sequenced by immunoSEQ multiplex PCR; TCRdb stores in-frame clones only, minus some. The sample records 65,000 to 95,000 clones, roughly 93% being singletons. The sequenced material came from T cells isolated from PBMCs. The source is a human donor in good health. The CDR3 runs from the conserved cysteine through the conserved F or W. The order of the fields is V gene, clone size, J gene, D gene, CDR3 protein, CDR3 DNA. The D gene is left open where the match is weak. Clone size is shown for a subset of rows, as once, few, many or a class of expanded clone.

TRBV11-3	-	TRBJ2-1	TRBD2	CASSLGQGGNYNEQFF	TGTGCCAGCAGCTTAGGCCAGGGAGGGAACTACAATGAGCAGTTCTTC
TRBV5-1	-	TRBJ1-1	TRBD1	CASSLGQDTEAFF	TGCGCCAGCAGCCTTGGACAGGACACTGAAGCTTTCTTT
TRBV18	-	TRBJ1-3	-	CASSPTATGSGNTIYF	TGTGCCAGCTCACCTACTGCGACAGGCTCTGGAAACACCATATATTTT
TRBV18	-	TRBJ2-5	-	CASSPVLGRETQYF	TGTGCCAGCTCACCAGTTCTCGGGAGAGAGACCCAGTACTTC
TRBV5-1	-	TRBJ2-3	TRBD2	CASSREVLAGGGTDTQYF	TGCGCCAGCAGCCGGGAGGTCCTAGCGGGGGGCGGCACAGATACGCAGTATTTT
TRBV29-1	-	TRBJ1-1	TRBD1	CSVGIQGQPEAFF	TGCAGCGTTGGGATACAGGGGCAACCTGAAGCTTTCTTT
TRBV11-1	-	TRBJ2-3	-	CASVPRSGAPTDTQYF	TGTGCCAGCGTCCCAAGAAGCGGAGCTCCCACAGATACGCAGTATTTT
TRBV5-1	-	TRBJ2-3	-	CASRSSGLLTDTQYF	TGCGCCAGCAGATCCTCGGGACTCCTAACAGATACGCAGTATTTT
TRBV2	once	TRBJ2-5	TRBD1	CASMTRTGVTETQYF	TGTGCCAGCATGACGAGGACAGGGGTTACGGAGACCCAGTACTTC
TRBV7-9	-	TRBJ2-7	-	CASRWTDSSEQYF	TGTGCCAGCAGGTGGACAGACTCTTCCGAGCAGTACTTC
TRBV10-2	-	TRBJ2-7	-	CASSDQGVPYEQYF	TGCGCCAGCAGTGATCAGGGCGTCCCCTACGAGCAGTACTTC
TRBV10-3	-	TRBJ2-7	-	CAISERFEQYF	TGTGCCATCAGTGAGCGTTTTGAGCAGTACTTC
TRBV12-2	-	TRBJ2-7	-	CASRPHTGNEQYF	TGTGCAAGTCGCCCCCACACAGGGAACGAGCAGTACTTC
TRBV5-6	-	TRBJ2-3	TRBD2	CASSRSGLAGGADTQYF	TGTGCCAGCAGCCGTTCCGGACTAGCGGGGGGGGCAGATACGCAGTATTTT
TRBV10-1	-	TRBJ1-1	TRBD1	CASSFDRGPEAFF	TGCGCCAGCAGTTTCGACAGGGGGCCTGAAGCTTTCTTT
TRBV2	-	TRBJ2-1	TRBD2	CASSARAGTSVNEQFF	TGTGCCAGCAGTGCGAGGGCCGGGACTAGTGTTAATGAGCAGTTCTTC
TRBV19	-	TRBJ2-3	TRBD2	CASSTSGGPDTQYF	TGTGCCAGTAGTACTTCGGGAGGACCAGATACGCAGTATTTT
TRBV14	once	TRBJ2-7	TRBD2	CASSQGQVASGVPEQYF	TGTGCCAGCAGCCAAGGTCAAGTGGCTAGCGGGGTCCCAGAGCAGTACTTC
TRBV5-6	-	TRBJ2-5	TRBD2	CASSLPGLAGVETQYF	TGTGCCAGCAGCTTACCGGGACTAGCGGGAGTTGAGACCCAGTACTTC
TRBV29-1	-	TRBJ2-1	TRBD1	CSVETGVSSYNEQFF	TGCAGCGTTGAGACAGGGGTTTCATCCTACAATGAGCAGTTCTTC
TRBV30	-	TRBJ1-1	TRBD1	CASDRGPSMNTEAFF	TGTGCCTCCGACAGGGGGCCTAGTATGAACACTGAAGCTTTCTTT
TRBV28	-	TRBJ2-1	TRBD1	CASSTGQSNEQFF	TGTGCCAGCAGTACGGGACAGAGCAATGAGCAGTTCTTC
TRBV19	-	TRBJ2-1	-	CASSILVGVNEQFF	TGTGCCAGTAGTATCTTGGTGGGAGTCAATGAGCAGTTCTTC
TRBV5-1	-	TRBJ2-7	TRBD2	CASSPRVAGVEQYF	TGCGCCAGCAGCCCCCGGGTAGCGGGAGTCGAGCAGTACTTC
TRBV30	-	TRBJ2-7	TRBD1	CAWSWTGGLGEQYF	TGTGCCTGGAGTTGGACAGGGGGCTTGGGGGAGCAGTACTTC
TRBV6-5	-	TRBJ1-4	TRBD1	CASSQQGTNEKLFF	TGTGCCAGCAGCCAACAGGGGACTAATGAAAAACTGTTTTTT
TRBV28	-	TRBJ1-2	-	CASLGRNLYGYTF	TGTGCCAGCCTGGGCAGAAACCTCTATGGCTACACCTTC
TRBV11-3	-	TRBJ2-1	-	CASSLGRTAYNEQFF	TGTGCCAGCAGCTTAGGACGGACAGCTTACAATGAGCAGTTCTTC
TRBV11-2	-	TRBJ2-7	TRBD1	CASSFSRRDRVIHEQYF	TGTGCCAGCAGCTTTTCTCGCCGGGACAGGGTGATCCACGAGCAGTACTTC
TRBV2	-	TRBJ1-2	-	CASSDSNYGYTF	TGTGCCAGCAGTGACAGTAACTATGGCTACACCTTC
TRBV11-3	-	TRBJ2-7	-	CASSLQATEQYF	TGTGCCAGCAGCCTACAGGCGACCGAGCAGTACTTC
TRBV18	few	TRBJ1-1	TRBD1	CASSPRQGELNTEAFF	TGTGCCAGCTCACCACGACAGGGGGAATTGAACACTGAAGCTTTCTTT
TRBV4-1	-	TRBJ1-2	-	CASSQVGAQLGYTF	TGCGCCAGCAGCCAAGTAGGGGCCCAGTTGGGCTACACCTTC
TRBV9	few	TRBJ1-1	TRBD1	CASSVAEGARGGEAFF	TGTGCCAGCAGCGTAGCTGAGGGGGCCCGGGGGGGTGAAGCTTTCTTT
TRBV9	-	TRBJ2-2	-	CASRGANTGELFF	TGTGCCAGCCGGGGGGCAAACACCGGGGAGCTGTTTTTT
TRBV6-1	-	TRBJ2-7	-	CASSFPTYEQYF	TGTGCCAGCAGTTTCCCTACCTACGAGCAGTACTTC
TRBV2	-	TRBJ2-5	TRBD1	CASSGPGQDQETQYF	TGTGCCAGCAGCGGACCGGGACAGGACCAAGAGACCCAGTACTTC
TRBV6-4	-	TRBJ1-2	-	CASAPGGQRLANYGYTF	TGTGCCAGCGCCCCGGGTGGACAGCGATTAGCTAACTATGGCTACACCTTC
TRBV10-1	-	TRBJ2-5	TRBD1	CASSETGGAKTQYF	TGCGCCAGCAGTGAAACAGGGGGCGCAAAGACCCAGTACTTC
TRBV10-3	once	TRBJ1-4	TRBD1	CATSAAGGEEKLFF	TGTGCCACTTCGGCGGCAGGGGGCGAGGAAAAACTGTTTTTT
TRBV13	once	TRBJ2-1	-	CASSFAPYGERSYNEQFF	TGTGCCAGCAGCTTTGCCCCCTACGGGGAACGCTCCTACAATGAGCAGTTCTTC
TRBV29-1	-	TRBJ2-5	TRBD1	CSVGYRGLGETQYF	TGCAGCGTTGGGTACAGGGGGCTCGGAGAGACCCAGTACTTC
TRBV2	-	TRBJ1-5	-	CASSVQSNQPQHF	TGTGCCAGCAGTGTACAGAGCAATCAGCCCCAGCATTTT
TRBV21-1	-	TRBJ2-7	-	CASSNQGAEGYEQYF	TGTGCCAGCAGCAATCAAGGAGCGGAGGGATACGAGCAGTACTTC
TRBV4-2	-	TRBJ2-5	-	CASSQGVDRGETQYF	TGTGCCAGCAGCCAAGGCGTGGACCGGGGGGAGACCCAGTACTTC
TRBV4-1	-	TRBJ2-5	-	CASSQGSAVPAETQYF	TGCGCCAGCAGCCAAGGGTCAGCGGTGCCGGCGGAGACCCAGTACTTC
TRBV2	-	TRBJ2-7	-	CASSGSSYEQYF	TGTGCCAGCAGTGGGAGCTCCTACGAGCAGTACTTC
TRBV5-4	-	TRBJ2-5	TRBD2	CATTRAGGGQETQYF	TGTGCCACCACCAGGGCCGGGGGGGGACAAGAGACCCAGTACTTC
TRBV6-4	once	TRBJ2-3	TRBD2	CASGMEAGGPDTQYF	TGTGCCAGCGGTATGGAGGCGGGGGGCCCAGATACGCAGTATTTT
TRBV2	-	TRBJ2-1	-	CASSFQGSSYNEQFF	TGTGCCAGCAGTTTTCAGGGGAGCTCCTACAATGAGCAGTTCTTC
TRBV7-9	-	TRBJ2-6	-	CASSLAARSGANVLTF	TGTGCCAGCAGCTTAGCGGCCCGCTCTGGGGCCAACGTCCTGACTTTC